This T cell receptor beta chain was obtained from a study of T cell responses to AZD1222 COVID-19 vaccine. Whole-study findings and limits: Spike-specific TCR breadth and depth were elevated following two AZD1222 doses. Targets within unmutated variant regions were reportedly found for nearly half of spike-specific TCRs. Dominant at 160-218 and 743-854, vaccine-associated CD4 TCRs also spanned spike.

The assay was immunoSEQ multiplex PCR, and TCRdb's table has in-frame clones only and misses some. The repertoire holds roughly 120,000 clones, with more than 80% as singletons. The germline gives CDR1 DFQATT, CDR2 SNEGSKA (reference sequence). This CDR3 spans 14 amino acids. V was pared by 3 bases and J by 4 bases, with 4 bases of the junction left unmatched. About this clone itself: The antigen is undetermined.

The material sequenced was peripheral blood, taken 28 days after the second AZD1222 dose. The chain joins TRBV20-1 to TRBJ1-5; 9 bases match TRBD1. The receptor was derived from an adult who received the AZD1222 COVID-19 vaccine. The CDR3 loop is CSASAGTGNQPQHF. Here the CDR3 DNA reads TGCAGTGCTAGTGCCGGGACAGGGAATCAGCCCCAGCATTTT.